The subject of this entry is one TCR beta chain. These data are taken from a study of blood T cell repertoires in COVID-19. Study in general: COVID-19 samples, acute and convalescent, were from the United States, Italy and Spain. Sample material is recorded as cDNA or gDNA derived from T cells, B-cell-depleted T cells, or PBMCs.

The CDR3 extends over 18 amino acids. Germline CDR1 reads MRHNA; CDR2 reads SNTAGT. The V gene lost 6 bases and the J gene lost 0 bases, with 21 bases spanning the gap. Source study methods: Nucleated cell number was recorded as an estimate derived from reference gene primer amplification. Libraries were prepared by immunoSEQ multiplex PCR; TCRdb keeps only in-frame clonotypes and omits some of them. D and trimming were read from the DNA, whereas the V and J calls and clone size are those reported in that table. Of 95,000 or so clones listed, 86% are singletons. The clonotype comes from a man aged 80 or over with active or convalescent COVID-19. The chain links TRBV6-4 to TRBJ1-5; TRBD1 might be the D (6 bases). The sequenced sample consisted of peripheral blood. Here the CDR3 reads CASRGEWAGVFSNQPQHF. CDR3 DNA: TGTGCCAGCAGGGGGGAGTGGGCAGGGGTGTTTAGCAATCAGCCCCAGCATTTT.